Following are 10 T cell receptor beta chains from one sample sequenced in a study of naive and memory T cell subsets. Two oligonucleotides, mixed equimolar, formed the beta constant-region primer covering TRBC1 and TRBC2. TCRdb reanalysed the UMI-ligation and nested PCR reads using MiXCR and keeps one entry per CDR3 protein. The table lists 120,000 to 150,000 distinct CDR3 sequences, approximately 17% of them singletons. The sequencing sample was made of naive CD4+ T cells from blood. The receptors come from a human donor in good health.

The genes are TRBV11-1 and TRBJ2-6; D remains unclear. The CDR3 runs 16 residues. Looked up from germline, CDR1 is SGHAT and CDR2 is FQDESV (reference sequence). With 0 bases removed from V and 1 base from J, the gap between germline ends came to 7 bases. Here the CDR3 reads CASSLAQNSGANVLTF. CDR3 nucleotides: TGTGCCAGCAGCTTAGCGCAGAATTCTGGGGCCAACGTCCTGACTTTC.

The chain has TRBV11-3 and TRBJ2-7, with 9 bases aligning to TRBD1. Germline V gene lookup returns CDR1 SGHNT and CDR2 YENEEA. Losses at the gene ends were 5 bases for V and 0 bases for J; bases not matched to a gene: 2. This CDR3 region has 14 residues. Here the CDR3 reads CASSRDRDSYEQYF. The DNA for the CDR3 is TGTGCCAGCAGCCGGGACAGGGACTCCTACGAGCAGTACTTC. Based on the CDR3 plus reference TRBV11-3 and TRBJ2-7, the full variable domain is EAGVVQSPRYKIIEKKQPVAFWCNPISGHNTLYWYLQNLGQGPELLIRYENEEAVDDSQLPKDRFSAERLKGVDSTLKIQPAELGDSAVYLCASSRDRDSYEQYFGPGTRLTVT.

In its sample, this clonotype was seen a few times. This chain joins TRBV6-1 and TRBJ2-7, with D perhaps matching TRBD2 (6 bases). Trimming removed 5 bases at V and 5 bases at J, with 13 bases between. The CDR3 totals 13 residues. Germline V lookup: CDR1 MNHNS, CDR2 SASEGT. The DNA of the CDR3 is TGTGCCAGCAGTAGCGGGCCTGCAGACGAGCAGTACTTC. Translation: CASSSGPADEQYF.

This clonotype has ten or more counts. The genes are TRBV6-5 and TRBJ1-1; D is unresolved. CDR1 and CDR2 from the germline V gene are MNHEY and SVGAGI. Trimming cost V 3 bases and J 7 bases, with 9 bases left between them. The CDR3 is 12 residues long. The CDR3: CASSYSGVEAFF. Written as DNA, the CDR3 is TGTGCCAGCAGTTATAGCGGTGTTGAAGCTTTCTTT.

CDR3 region: CASSSSGYTTYEQYF. In DNA form, the CDR3 reads TGTGCCAGCAGCTCTAGCGGGTATACTACCTACGAGCAGTACTTC. The rearrangement uses TRBV7-2 and TRBJ2-7; the match to TRBD2 covers 8 bases. J was trimmed by 2 bases and V by 4 bases; bases with no gene match: 7. The CDR3 spans 15 residues. The V gene's germline CDR1 is SGHTA and CDR2 FQGNSA.

The CDR3 spells CASRGTRGFGNQPQHF. For the CDR3, the DNA is TGTGCCAGCAGGGGAACTAGGGGTTTCGGCAATCAGCCCCAGCATTTT. This sequence joins TRBV2 and TRBJ1-5, with D tentatively TRBD1 (5 bases). This CDR3 has 16 residues. V lost 6 bases, J lost 2 bases, and 17 bases lay in between. The germline V gene has CDR1 SNHLY and CDR2 FYNNEI.

The chain employs TRBV25-1 and TRBJ2-3; D is perhaps TRBD1 (6 bases). The CDR3 is 17 residues long. Germline values: CDR1 MGHDK, CDR2 SYGVNS. The V end was cut by 5 bases, the J end by 5 bases, with 23 bases between. CDR3: CASSLNLGANLIDTQYF. CDR3 DNA: TGTGCCAGCAGTCTCAACTTGGGGGCCAACCTCATAGATACGCAGTATTTT.

There are a few counts of this clonotype. The chain has TRBV30 and TRBJ1-4; no clear D. The germline V and J ends were trimmed by 1 base and 4 bases, with 7 bases remaining between them. The germline V gene has CDR1 GTSNPN and CDR2 SVGIG (reference sequence). The CDR3 extends over 13 amino acids. CDR3 sequence (DNA): TGTGCCTGGAGTGCTGACTATAATGAAAAACTGTTTTTT. As protein: CAWSADYNEKLFF. The full variable domain, with the rest looked up from reference TRBV30 and TRBJ1-4, is SQTIHQWPATLVQPVGSPLSLECTVEGTSNPNLYWYRQAAGRGLQLLFYSVGIGQISSEVPQNLSASRPQDRQFILSSKKLLLSDSGFYLCAWSADYNEKLFFGSGTQLSVL.

This clonotype was observed many times. V usage is TRBV5-1 and J usage is TRBJ2-7; D is possibly TRBD1 (6 bases). CDR1 is SGHRS and CDR2 is YFSETQ in the germline V gene. CDR3 length equals 15 residues. V dropped 0 bases and J dropped 3 bases, with 13 bases sitting between them. In nucleotides, the CDR3 is TGCGCCAGCAGCTTGGCGAGGACAGACTTCTACGAGCAGTACTTC. It translates to CASSLARTDFYEQYF.

This clonotype showed up many times. The J gene is TRBJ1-4, the V gene TRBV12-3 or TRBV12-4, with D perhaps matching TRBD1 (5 bases). CDR3 size: 15 residues. Trimming stripped 8 bases from V and 5 bases from J, with 18 bases between. Written as DNA, the CDR3 is TGTGCCAGCTGCTACATGACAGCTCGAAATGAAAAACTGTTTTTT. It is translated as CASCYMTARNEKLFF.